This TCR beta chain was documented in a study of shared clonotypes between healthy human individuals. Findings and limits, study-wide: An anticipated effect of sequencing depth on clonotype sharing among donors was recognized. The authors sampled blood alone, and tissue repertoires likely differ.

The CDR3 length is 13 residues. Trimming stripped 2 bases from V and 8 bases from J, with 10 bases between. Germline CDR1 and CDR2: MNHNS and SASEGT. Libraries were prepared by immunoSEQ multiplex PCR; TCRdb keeps only in-frame clonotypes and omits some of them. The sample holds about 460,000 clones, roughly 80% seen once. As to this clone: Its antigen is unknown.

The clonotype comes from a woman aged 40 to 50 in good health. Some clones in this sample may be carry-over from other donors' samples. The sequencing input was PBMCs. The V gene is TRBV6-1, the J gene TRBJ2-1, with D possibly matching TRBD1 (7 bases). CDR3 sequence reads: CASSETGEDEQFF. CDR3 nucleotides: TGTGCCAGCAGTGAAACAGGGGAGGATGAGCAGTTCTTC.